The sequence of this T cell receptor beta chain was determined in a study of molecular identifiers for immune sequencing clone quantification. Notes on the study in general: Among about a million naive cells, spiked Jurkat TCR RNA from a single cell was reportedly detectable.

The CDR3 is 15 residues long. From germline, CDR1 is DFQATT and CDR2 SNEGSKA (reference sequence). V gave up 3 bases and J gave up 3 bases; unmatched junction bases: 7. This clonotype was seen many times. Its specificity is not known. For bulk TCR libraries, previously described methods and listed TCR primers were used. TCRdb re-called the PCR reads through MiXCR, storing one row per CDR3 protein. The top ten hold 0.85% of the sample, which has just under 650,000 distinct CDR3 sequences, about 20% seen once. V is TRBV20-1 and J is TRBJ2-7; 11 bases match TRBD1. This clonotype was sampled from a human donor in good health. Some libraries in this study had Jurkat cell RNA spiked in. The sample comprised naive CD8+ T cells from blood, with Jurkat cell RNA spiked in. Subset reported: FACS-sorted CD8+CD4-CCR7+CD45RA+ naive T cells. The CDR3: CSARSPGQGDYEQYF. The CDR3, as DNA: TGCAGTGCTAGGAGCCCGGGACAGGGGGACTACGAGCAGTACTTC.